This T cell receptor (beta chain) was profiled in a study of glioma-infiltrating T cells. Across the whole study: Low-grade gliomas were grade II; glioblastomas were grade IV at initial diagnosis. Glioma patients had dexamethasone for six or fewer days before surgery.

With regard to this clonotype: The antigen remains undetermined.

Using RNA template, CDR3s of TCR alpha and beta were amplified with iRepertoire arm-PCR. For one-step reverse transcription and amplification, about 90-400 ng of tissue mRNA or PBMC total RNA was used. TCRdb processed the multiplex PCR reads anew with MiXCR; each CDR3 protein has one entry. The table records more than 350,000 distinct CDR3 sequences, about 40% of them present only once. Germline V gene lookup returns CDR1 DFQATT and CDR2 SNEGSKA (reference sequence). The CDR3 covers 14 residues. Trimming stripped 0 bases from V and 7 bases from J, with 15 bases between. Regarding the study as a whole: Non-neoplastic patients had below-expected tissue-blood divergence, while all gliomas exceeded expectation.

The V gene is TRBV20-1, the J gene TRBJ1-2; D gene ambiguous. The receptor comes from a human donor with low-grade glioma or glioblastoma, undergoing nonglioma brain surgery, or in good health (not recorded which). The sequencing sample was made of glioma tissue, nonneoplastic brain tissue, or PBMCs (not recorded which). This CDR3 is CSARDLQAGRGYTF. For the CDR3, the DNA is TGCAGTGCTAGAGATCTCCAGGCTGGTCGTGGCTACACCTTC.